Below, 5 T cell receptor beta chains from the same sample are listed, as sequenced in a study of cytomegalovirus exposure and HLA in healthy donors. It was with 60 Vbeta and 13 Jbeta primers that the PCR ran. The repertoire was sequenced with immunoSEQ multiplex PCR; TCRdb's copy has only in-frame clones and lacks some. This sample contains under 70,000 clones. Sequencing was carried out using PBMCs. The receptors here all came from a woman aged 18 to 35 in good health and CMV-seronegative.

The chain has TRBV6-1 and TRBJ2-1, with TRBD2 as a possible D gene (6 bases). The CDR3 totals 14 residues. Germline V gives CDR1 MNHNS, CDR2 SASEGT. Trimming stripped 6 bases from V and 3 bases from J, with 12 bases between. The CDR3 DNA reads TGTGCCAGCAGCCCAGCGGGTCTCTACAATGAGCAGTTCTTC. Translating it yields CASSPAGLYNEQFF.

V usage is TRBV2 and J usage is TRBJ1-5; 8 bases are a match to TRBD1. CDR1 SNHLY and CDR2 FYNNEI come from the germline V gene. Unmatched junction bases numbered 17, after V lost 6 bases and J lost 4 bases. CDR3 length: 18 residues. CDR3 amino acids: CASRGGTGRFLGNQPQHF. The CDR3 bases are TGTGCCAGCAGGGGGGGGACAGGACGATTTCTTGGGAATCAGCCCCAGCATTTT.

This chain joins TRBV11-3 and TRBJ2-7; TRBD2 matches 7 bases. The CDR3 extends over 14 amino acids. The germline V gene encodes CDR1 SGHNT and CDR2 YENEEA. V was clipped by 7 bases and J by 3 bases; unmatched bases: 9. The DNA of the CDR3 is TGTGCCAGCACCCGGAGGGGAGGGAGCTACGAGCAGTACTTC. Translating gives CASTRRGGSYEQYF.

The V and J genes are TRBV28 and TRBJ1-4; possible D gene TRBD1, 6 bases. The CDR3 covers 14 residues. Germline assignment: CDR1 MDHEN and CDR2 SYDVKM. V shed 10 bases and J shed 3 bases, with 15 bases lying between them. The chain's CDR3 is CATLGQTANEKLFF. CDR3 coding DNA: TGTGCCACCCTCGGACAGACAGCTAATGAAAAACTGTTTTTT.

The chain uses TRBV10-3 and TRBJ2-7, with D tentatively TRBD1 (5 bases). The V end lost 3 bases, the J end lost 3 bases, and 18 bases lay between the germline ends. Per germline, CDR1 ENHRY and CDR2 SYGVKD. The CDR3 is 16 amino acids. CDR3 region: CAISEQSGPTLYEQYF. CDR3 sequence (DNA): TGTGCCATCAGTGAACAATCAGGGCCCACTCTCTACGAGCAGTACTTC.